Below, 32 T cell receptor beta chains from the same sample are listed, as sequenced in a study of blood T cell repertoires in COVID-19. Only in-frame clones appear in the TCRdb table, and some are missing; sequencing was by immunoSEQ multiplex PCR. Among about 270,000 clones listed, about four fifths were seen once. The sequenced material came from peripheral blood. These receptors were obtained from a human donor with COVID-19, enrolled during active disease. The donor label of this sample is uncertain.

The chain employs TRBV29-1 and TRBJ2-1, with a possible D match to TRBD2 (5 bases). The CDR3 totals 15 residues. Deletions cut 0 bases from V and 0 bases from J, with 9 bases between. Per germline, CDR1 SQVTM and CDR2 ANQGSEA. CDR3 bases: TGCAGCGTTGAAGAGAGGGTCAGCTCCTACAATGAGCAGTTCTTC. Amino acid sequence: CSVEERVSSYNEQFF.

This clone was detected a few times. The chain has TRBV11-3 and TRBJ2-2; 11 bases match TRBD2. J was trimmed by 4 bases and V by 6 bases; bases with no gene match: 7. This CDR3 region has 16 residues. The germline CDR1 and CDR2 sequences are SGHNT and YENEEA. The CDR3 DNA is TGTGCCAGCAGTTTTAGCGGGAGGGAAGGCACCGGGGAGCTGTTTTTT. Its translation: CASSFSGREGTGELFF.

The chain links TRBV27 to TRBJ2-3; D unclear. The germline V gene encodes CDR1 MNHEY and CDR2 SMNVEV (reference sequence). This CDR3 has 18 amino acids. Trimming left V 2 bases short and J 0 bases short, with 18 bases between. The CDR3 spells CASSLARGKRTSTDTQYF. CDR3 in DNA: TGTGCCAGCAGTTTAGCCAGAGGAAAGCGAACGAGCACAGATACGCAGTATTTT.

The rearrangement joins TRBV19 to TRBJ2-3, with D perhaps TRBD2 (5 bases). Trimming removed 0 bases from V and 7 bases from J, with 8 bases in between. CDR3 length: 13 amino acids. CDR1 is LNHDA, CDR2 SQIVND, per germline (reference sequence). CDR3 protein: CASSIDDGNTQYF. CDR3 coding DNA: TGTGCCAGTAGTATAGATGACGGGAATACGCAGTATTTT.

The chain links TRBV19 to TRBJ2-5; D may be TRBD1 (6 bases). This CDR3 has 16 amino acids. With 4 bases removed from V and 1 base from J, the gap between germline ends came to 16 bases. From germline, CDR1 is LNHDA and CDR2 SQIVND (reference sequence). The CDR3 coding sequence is TGTGCCAGTAGTACGGGACAATCAAGGGTCCAAGAGACCCAGTACTTC. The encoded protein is CASSTGQSRVQETQYF. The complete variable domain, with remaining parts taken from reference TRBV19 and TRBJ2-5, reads DGGITQSPKYLFRKEGQNVTLSCEQNLNHDAMYWYRQDPGQGLRLIYYSQIVNDFQKGDIAEGYSVSREKKESFPLTVTSAQKNPTAFYLCASSTGQSRVQETQYFGPGTRLLVL.

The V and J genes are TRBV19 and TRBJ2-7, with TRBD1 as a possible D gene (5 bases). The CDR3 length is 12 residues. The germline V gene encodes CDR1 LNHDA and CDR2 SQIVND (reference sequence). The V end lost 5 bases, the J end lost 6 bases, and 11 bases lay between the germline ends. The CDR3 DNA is TGTGCCAGTAGTTTAGGGGCAGGCGAGCAGTACTTC. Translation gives CASSLGAGEQYF. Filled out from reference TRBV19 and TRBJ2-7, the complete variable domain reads DGGITQSPKYLFRKEGQNVTLSCEQNLNHDAMYWYRQDPGQGLRLIYYSQIVNDFQKGDIAEGYSVSREKKESFPLTVTSAQKNPTAFYLCASSLGAGEQYFGPGTRLTVT.

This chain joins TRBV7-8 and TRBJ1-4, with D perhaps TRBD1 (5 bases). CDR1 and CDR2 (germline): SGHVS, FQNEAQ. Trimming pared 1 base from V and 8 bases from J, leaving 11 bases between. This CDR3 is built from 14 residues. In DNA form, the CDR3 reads TGTGCCAGCAGCTTAGGCAGGGTTGGCGAAAAACTGTTTTTT. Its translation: CASSLGRVGEKLFF.

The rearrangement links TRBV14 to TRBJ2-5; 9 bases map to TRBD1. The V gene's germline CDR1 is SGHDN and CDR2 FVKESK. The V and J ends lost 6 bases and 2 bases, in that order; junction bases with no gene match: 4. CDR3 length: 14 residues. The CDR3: CASSRDRGQETQYF. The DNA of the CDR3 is TGTGCCAGCAGTCGAGACAGGGGGCAAGAGACCCAGTACTTC. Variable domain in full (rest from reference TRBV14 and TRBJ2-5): EAGVTQFPSHSVIEKGQTVTLRCDPISGHDNLYWYRRVMGKEIKFLLHFVKESKQDESGMPNNRFLAERTGGTYSTLKVQPAELEDSGVYFCASSRDRGQETQYFGPGTRLLVL.

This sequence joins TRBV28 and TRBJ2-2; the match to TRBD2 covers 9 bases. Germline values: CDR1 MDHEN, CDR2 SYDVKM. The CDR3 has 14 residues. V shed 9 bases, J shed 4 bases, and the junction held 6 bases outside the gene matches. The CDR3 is CASSGTSSTGELFF. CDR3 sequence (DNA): TGTGCCAGTTCCGGGACTAGCAGCACCGGGGAGCTGTTTTTT.

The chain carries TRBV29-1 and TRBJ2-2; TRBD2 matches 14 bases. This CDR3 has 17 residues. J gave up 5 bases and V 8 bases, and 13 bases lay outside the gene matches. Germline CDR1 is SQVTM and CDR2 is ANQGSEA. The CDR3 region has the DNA TGCAGCTCCCGACTAGCGGGAGGGGGGGGCGCTACCGGGGAGCTGTTTTTT. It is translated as CSSRLAGGGGATGELFF.

The CDR3 coding sequence is TGTGCCACCAGTGGGGGGGTGAACACCGGGGAGCTGTTTTTT. Translating gives CATSGGVNTGELFF. V gene TRBV24-1 combines with J gene TRBJ2-2; maybe TRBD2 (6 bases). CDR3 length: 14 residues. Germline CDR1 reads KGHDR; CDR2 reads SFDVKD. Trimming removed 5 bases at V and 1 base at J, with 7 bases between.

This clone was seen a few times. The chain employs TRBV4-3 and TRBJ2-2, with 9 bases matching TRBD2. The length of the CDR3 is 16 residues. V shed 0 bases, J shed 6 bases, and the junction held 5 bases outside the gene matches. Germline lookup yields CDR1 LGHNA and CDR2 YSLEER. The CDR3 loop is CASSQDASGRPGELFF. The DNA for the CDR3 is TGCGCCAGCAGCCAAGACGCCAGCGGGAGGCCCGGGGAGCTGTTTTTT.

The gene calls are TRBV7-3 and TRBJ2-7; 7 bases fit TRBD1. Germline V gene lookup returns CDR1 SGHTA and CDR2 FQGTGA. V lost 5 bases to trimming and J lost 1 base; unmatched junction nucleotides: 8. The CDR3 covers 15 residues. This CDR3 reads CASSESTGPSYEQYF. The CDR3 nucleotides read TGTGCCAGCAGCGAGTCGACAGGGCCTTCCTACGAGCAGTACTTC.

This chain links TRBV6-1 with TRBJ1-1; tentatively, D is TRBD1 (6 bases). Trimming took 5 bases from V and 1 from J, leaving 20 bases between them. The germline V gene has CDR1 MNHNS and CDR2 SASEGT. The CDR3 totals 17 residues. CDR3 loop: CASSKDRREAGNTEAFF. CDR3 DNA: TGTGCCAGCAGTAAAGACAGGAGGGAAGCTGGGAACACTGAAGCTTTCTTT.

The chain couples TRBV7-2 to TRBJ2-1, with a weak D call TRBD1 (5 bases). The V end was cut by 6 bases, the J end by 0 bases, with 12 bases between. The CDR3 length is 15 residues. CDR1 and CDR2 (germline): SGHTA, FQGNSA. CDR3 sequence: CASSLDSGSYNEQFF. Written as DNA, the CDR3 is TGTGCCAGCAGTCTTGACAGTGGCTCCTACAATGAGCAGTTCTTC.

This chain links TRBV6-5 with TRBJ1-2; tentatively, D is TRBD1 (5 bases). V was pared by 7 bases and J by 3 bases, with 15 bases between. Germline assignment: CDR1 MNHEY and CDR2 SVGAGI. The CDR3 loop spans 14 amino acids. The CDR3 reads CASTRTGLDYGYTF. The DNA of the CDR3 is TGTGCCAGCACCCGAACGGGACTCGACTATGGCTACACCTTC.

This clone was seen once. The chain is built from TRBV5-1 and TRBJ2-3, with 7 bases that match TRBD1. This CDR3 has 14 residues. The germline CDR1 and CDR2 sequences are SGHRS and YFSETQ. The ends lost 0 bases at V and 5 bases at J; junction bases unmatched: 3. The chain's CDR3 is CASSLVTGRDTQYF. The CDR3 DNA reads TGCGCCAGCAGCTTGGTGACAGGGCGAGATACGCAGTATTTT. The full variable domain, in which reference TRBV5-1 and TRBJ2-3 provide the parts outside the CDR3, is KAGVTQTPRYLIKTRGQQVTLSCSPISGHRSVSWYQQTPGQGLQFLFEYFSETQRNKGNFPGRFSGRQFSNSRSEMNVSTLELGDSALYLCASSLVTGRDTQYFGPGTRLTVL.

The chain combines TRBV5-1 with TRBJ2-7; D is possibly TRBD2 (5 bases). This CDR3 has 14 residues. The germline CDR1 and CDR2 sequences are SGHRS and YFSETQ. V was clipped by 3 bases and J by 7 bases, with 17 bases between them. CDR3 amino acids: CASSSTAPGGEQYF. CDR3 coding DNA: TGCGCCAGCAGCTCTACAGCGCCTGGAGGTGAGCAGTACTTC.

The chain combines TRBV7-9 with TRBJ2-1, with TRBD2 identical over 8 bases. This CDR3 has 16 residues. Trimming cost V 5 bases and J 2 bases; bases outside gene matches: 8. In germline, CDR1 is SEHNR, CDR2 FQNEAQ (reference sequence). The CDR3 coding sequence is TGTGCCAGCAGCCCCTTAAGACTAGCGCCCTACAATGAGCAGTTCTTC. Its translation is CASSPLRLAPYNEQFF.

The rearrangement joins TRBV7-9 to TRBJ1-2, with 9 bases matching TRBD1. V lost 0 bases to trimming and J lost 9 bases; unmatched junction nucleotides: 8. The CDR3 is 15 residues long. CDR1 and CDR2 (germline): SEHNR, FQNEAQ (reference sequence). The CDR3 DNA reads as TGTGCCAGCAGCTTAGCACAGGGGGCGAGTTCTAGCTACACCTTC. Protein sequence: CASSLAQGASSSYTF.

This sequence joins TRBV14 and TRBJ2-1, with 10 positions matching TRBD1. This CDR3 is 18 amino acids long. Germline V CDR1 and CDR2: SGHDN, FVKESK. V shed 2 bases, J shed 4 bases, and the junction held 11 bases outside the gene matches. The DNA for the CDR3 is TGTGCCAGCAGCCAACCCAGGACAGGGGGTTCCCTTTACAATGAGCAGTTCTTC. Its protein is CASSQPRTGGSLYNEQFF.

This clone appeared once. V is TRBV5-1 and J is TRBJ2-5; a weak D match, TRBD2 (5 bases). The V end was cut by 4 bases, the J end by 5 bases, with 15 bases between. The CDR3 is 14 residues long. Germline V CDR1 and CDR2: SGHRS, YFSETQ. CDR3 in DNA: TGCGCCAGCAGCCTGGGATTATGGGAGGAGACCCAGTACTTC. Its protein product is CASSLGLWEETQYF.

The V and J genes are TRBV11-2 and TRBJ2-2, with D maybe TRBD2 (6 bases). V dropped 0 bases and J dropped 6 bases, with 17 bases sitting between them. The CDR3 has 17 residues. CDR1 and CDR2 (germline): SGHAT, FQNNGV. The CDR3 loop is CASSLDLLGGGAGELFF. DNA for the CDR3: TGTGCCAGCAGCTTAGACCTTCTTGGGGGAGGTGCCGGGGAGCTGTTTTTT.

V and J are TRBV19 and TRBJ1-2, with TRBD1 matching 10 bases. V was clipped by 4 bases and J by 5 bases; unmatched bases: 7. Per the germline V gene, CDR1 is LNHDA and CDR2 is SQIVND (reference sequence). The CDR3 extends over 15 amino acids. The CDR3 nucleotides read TGTGCCAGTAGTACGTCCCGGGACAGGGGTTATGGCTACACCTTC. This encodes CASSTSRDRGYGYTF.

The CDR3 loop is CASRAGQKNEKLFF. The DNA for the CDR3 is TGTGCCAGTAGGGCGGGACAGAAAAATGAAAAACTGTTTTTT. The gene calls are TRBV19 and TRBJ1-4; TRBD1 agrees at 7 bases. With V trimmed by 6 bases and J by 5 bases, 6 bases remained unmatched. This CDR3 has 14 residues. Germline-derived CDR1 and CDR2 are LNHDA and SQIVND (reference sequence).

CDR3 in DNA: TGTGCCTGGAGTCGGGGACGGGGGGACGAGCAGTACTTC. It encodes CAWSRGRGDEQYF. The V call is TRBV30, the J call TRBJ2-7, with 7 bases matching TRBD2. CDR3 length: 13 amino acids. Unmatched junction bases numbered 6, after V lost 2 bases and J lost 5 bases. Per germline, CDR1 GTSNPN and CDR2 SVGIG (reference sequence).

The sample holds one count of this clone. The CDR3 sequence is CASSLEAALETQYF. The CDR3 DNA reads as TGTGCCAGCAGCTTAGAAGCGGCCCTGGAGACCCAGTACTTC. The chain has TRBV11-2 and TRBJ2-5, with D possibly being TRBD2 (5 bases). This CDR3 has 14 residues. Trimming left V 0 bases short and J 5 bases short, with 10 bases between. Germline V CDR1 and CDR2: SGHAT, FQNNGV.

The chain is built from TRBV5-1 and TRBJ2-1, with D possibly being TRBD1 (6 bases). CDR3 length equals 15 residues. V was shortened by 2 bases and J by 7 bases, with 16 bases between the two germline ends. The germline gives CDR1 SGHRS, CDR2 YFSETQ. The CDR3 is CASSLSGQGANEQFF. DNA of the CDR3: TGCGCCAGCAGCTTATCGGGACAAGGGGCGAATGAGCAGTTCTTC.

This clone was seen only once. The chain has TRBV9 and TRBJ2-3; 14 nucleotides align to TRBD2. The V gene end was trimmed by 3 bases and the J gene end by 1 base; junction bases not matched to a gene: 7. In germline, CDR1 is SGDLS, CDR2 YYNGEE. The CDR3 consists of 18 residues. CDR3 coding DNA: TGTGCCAGCAGCGGCGGGGGACTAGCGGGAGTGGGCACAGATACGCAGTATTTT. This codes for CASSGGGLAGVGTDTQYF.

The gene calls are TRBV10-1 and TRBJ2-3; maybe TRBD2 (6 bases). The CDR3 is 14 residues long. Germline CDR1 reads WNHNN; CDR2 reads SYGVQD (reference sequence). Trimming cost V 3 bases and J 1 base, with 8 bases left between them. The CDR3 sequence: CASSDGGGTDTQYF. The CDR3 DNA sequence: TGCGCCAGCAGTGACGGCGGGGGCACAGATACGCAGTATTTT.

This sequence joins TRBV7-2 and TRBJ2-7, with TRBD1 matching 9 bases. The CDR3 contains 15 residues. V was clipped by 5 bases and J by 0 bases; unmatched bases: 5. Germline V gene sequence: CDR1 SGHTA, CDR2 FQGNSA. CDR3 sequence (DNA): TGTGCCAGCAGCACCGGGACAGGGAACTCCTACGAGCAGTACTTC. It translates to CASSTGTGNSYEQYF.

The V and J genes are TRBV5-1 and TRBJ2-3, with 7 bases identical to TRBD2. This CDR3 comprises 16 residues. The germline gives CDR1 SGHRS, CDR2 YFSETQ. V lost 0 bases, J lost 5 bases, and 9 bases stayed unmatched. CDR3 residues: CASSLDVPGGGDTQYF. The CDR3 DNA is TGCGCCAGCAGCTTGGATGTTCCGGGAGGCGGAGATACGCAGTATTTT.